The clone carrying this T cell receptor beta chain was observed a single time. The data are from a study of blood T cell repertoires in COVID-19. Study-wide context: Researchers got acute and convalescent COVID-19 samples from the United States, Italy and Spain. PBMCs, B-cell-depleted T cells, or T cells were the source of the cDNA or gDNA that made up the material.

Germline loops: CDR1 KGHDR, CDR2 SFDVKD. V dropped 0 bases and J dropped 4 bases, with 4 bases sitting between them. This CDR3 contains 13 residues. Original processing notes: Scientists estimated how many nucleated cells there were by amplifying reference gene primers. Data came from immunoSEQ multiplex PCR; TCRdb stores just in-frame clones and leaves some out. The DNA gave D and trimming, while V, J and clone size come from that table. The table shows roughly 48,000 clones, with almost 90% occurring only once. This sequence joins TRBV24-1 and TRBJ2-3; D call uncertain. The TCR sequence derives from a human donor in a cohort sampled during active COVID-19. What was sequenced was peripheral blood. The CDR3 DNA is TGTGCCACCAGTGATTTGCGGGCAGATACGCAGTATTTT. It translates to CATSDLRADTQYF.